This passage covers 12 T cell receptor beta chains from one sample sequenced in a study of blood T cell repertoires in COVID-19 (TCRdb year 2020). Library creation used the immunoSEQ multiplex PCR assay. The table comes from immuneACCESS by way of TCRdb, which keeps in-frame sequences with V and J called. Part of the clones is missing from these tables; in studies checked, under half for an unresolved V gene and the rest for unknown reasons. Recorded for this sample are 70,000 to 95,000 clones; around four fifths of them occurred a single time. In total, the top ten clones hold around 11% of the sample. The specimen sequenced was peripheral blood. The receptors originated from a woman in her seventies with active or convalescent COVID-19.

The V and J genes are TRBV6-5 and TRBJ2-7, with D perhaps TRBD2 (5 bases). The CDR3 is 14 amino acids. The V and J ends lost 2 bases and 4 bases respectively, with 12 bases between them. Germline V gene data show CDR1 as MNHEY and CDR2 as SVGAGI. CDR3 bases: TGTGCCAGCAGTTACGCGGGCGAGGGTTACGAGCAGTACTTC. This translates into CASSYAGEGYEQYF.

The chain uses TRBV7-9 and TRBJ1-1; D may be TRBD1 (5 bases). Trimming removed 4 bases at V and 2 bases at J, with 11 bases between. There are 14 residues in the CDR3. Germline loops: CDR1 SEHNR, CDR2 FQNEAQ (reference sequence). CDR3 coding DNA: TGTGCCAGCAGCTCCCGACAGATTAACACTGAAGCTTTCTTT. This codes for CASSSRQINTEAFF.

As DNA, the CDR3 is TGTGCCAGCAGCTCTACAGGGGGACCTAACACTGAAGCTTTCTTT. Encoded protein: CASSSTGGPNTEAFF. This chain joins TRBV7-2 and TRBJ1-1; TRBD1 agrees at 8 bases. V shed 4 bases, J shed 2 bases, and the junction held 6 bases outside the gene matches. Germline CDR1 is SGHTA and CDR2 is FQGNSA. The CDR3 is made up of 15 amino acids.

This chain connects TRBV13 to TRBJ2-7; no clear D. Germline V lookup: CDR1 PRHDT, CDR2 FYEKMQ (reference sequence). V lost 4 bases to trimming and J lost 3 bases, with 10 bases between them. The CDR3 covers 13 residues. CDR3 protein: CASSSHSNYEQYF. The CDR3 nucleotides read TGTGCCAGCAGCTCCCATTCCAACTACGAGCAGTACTTC.

In this sample, this clone turned up a few times. The V gene is TRBV29-1, the J gene TRBJ1-3; 10 positions agree with TRBD1. Looked up from germline, CDR1 is SQVTM and CDR2 is ANQGSEA. The ends lost 6 bases at V and 0 bases at J; junction bases unmatched: 2. CDR3 size: 14 residues. In DNA, the CDR3 is TGCAGCGTCGGGACAGGGGACTCTGGAAACACCATATATTTT. It yields the protein CSVGTGDSGNTIYF.

Here the CDR3 reads CASSFAGGNTYEQYF. The DNA for the CDR3 is TGTGCCAGCAGTTTCGCCGGGGGGAACACCTACGAGCAGTACTTC. The gene calls are TRBV28 and TRBJ2-7; 7 bases fit TRBD2. The CDR3 length is 15 residues. J gave up 2 bases and V 3 bases, and 7 bases lay outside the gene matches. CDR1 and CDR2 (germline): MDHEN, SYDVKM.

This clone was detected only once. The chain carries TRBV5-1 and TRBJ2-7, with TRBD1 as a possible D gene (5 bases). The V gene lost 7 bases and the J gene lost 5 bases, with 13 bases spanning the gap. Per the germline V gene, CDR1 is SGHRS and CDR2 is YFSETQ. The CDR3 has 12 residues. The CDR3 sequence: CASRDTGHEQYF. The CDR3 DNA reads TGCGCCAGCCGCGATACAGGCCACGAGCAGTACTTC.

The chain is built from TRBV6-2 or TRBV6-3 and TRBJ1-2; D gene ambiguous. Between the trimmed V and J ends, which lost 5 bases and 3 bases, there was a span of 13 bases. Germline assignment: CDR1 MNHEY and CDR2 SVGEGT. The CDR3 has 14 residues. The CDR3 DNA follows: TGTGCCAGCAGTGCGGTCAGTGTGGACTATGGCTACACCTTC. It translates to CASSAVSVDYGYTF.

V and J are TRBV4-1 and TRBJ1-1; 10 bases align to TRBD1. CDR3 length: 13 amino acids. J lost 10 bases, V lost 4 bases, and 6 bases had no gene match. Germline lookup yields CDR1 MGHRA and CDR2 YSYEKL. The CDR3 reads CASSPDRDRGAFF. The CDR3 DNA follows: TGCGCCAGCAGCCCAGACCGGGACAGGGGAGCTTTCTTT.

V is TRBV11-3 and J is TRBJ2-3; D is possibly TRBD2 (5 bases). V was clipped by 8 bases and J by 0 bases, with 12 bases between them. This CDR3 region has 14 residues. The germline V gene encodes CDR1 SGHNT and CDR2 YENEEA. CDR3 in DNA: TGTGCCAGCGCTGAGGGCCGGAGCACAGATACGCAGTATTTT. As protein: CASAEGRSTDTQYF.

The table lists this clone with a few counts. Mismatch with germline at one junction end may stem from a read error. This chain joins TRBV19 and TRBJ1-6; D remains ambiguous. Looked up from germline, CDR1 is LNHDA and CDR2 is SQIVND (reference sequence). The CDR3 has 14 residues. The CDR3 DNA reads as TGTGCCAGTAGTCTAGATAGTAGCGGTTCACCCCTCCACTTT. This encodes CASSLDSSGSPLHF.

The rearrangement joins TRBV15 to TRBJ2-1; TRBD2 agrees at 9 bases. Per germline, CDR1 LNHNV and CDR2 YYDKDF (reference sequence). V lost 1 base and J lost 8; bases outside the gene matches: 9. CDR3 length: 16 amino acids. CDR3 loop: CATSRVFGAGGHEQFF. In nucleotides, the CDR3 is TGTGCCACCAGCAGAGTATTCGGAGCGGGGGGCCATGAGCAGTTCTTC. Together with reference TRBV15 and TRBJ2-1, the CDR3 gives the full variable domain: DAMVIQNPRYQVTQFGKPVTLSCSQTLNHNVMYWYQQKSSQAPKLLFHYYDKDFNNEADTPDNFQSRRPNTSFCFLDIRSPGLGDTAMYLCATSRVFGAGGHEQFFGPGTRLTVL.